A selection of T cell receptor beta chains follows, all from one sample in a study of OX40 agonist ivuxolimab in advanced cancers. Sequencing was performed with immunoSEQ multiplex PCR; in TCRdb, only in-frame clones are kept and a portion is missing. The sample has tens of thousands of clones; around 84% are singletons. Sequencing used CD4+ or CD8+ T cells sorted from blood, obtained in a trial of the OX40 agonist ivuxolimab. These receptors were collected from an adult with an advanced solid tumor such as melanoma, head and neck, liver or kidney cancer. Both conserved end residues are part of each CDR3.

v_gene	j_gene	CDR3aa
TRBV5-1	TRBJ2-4	CASRQGAVAKNIQYF
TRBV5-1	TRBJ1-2	CASSDRTGLNYGYTF
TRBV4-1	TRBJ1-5	CASSQDFRLGPGTGLQPQHF
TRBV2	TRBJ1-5	CASSPDRGDQPQHF
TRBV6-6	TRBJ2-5	CASAGGVETQYF
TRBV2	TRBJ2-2	CASIGTVRNTGELFF
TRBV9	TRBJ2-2	CASSVELAVTGELFF
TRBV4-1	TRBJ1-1	CASSPSGTQNTEAFF
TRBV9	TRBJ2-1	CASSPRLAGGGYNEQFF
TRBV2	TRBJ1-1	CAVRGSAGGTEAFF
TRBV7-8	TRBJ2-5	CASSPRTGETQYF
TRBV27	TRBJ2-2	CASSREGAGELFF
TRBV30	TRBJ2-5	CAWSVTRGGQETQYF
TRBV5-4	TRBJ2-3	CASSLPGTNTDTQYF
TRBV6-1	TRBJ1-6	CASSSPGQNLSPLHF
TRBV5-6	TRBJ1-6	CASSLGSIGGTYSNSPLHF
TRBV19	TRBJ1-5	CASSIVGNQPQHF
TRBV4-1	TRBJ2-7	CASSQLGNSFYGQYF
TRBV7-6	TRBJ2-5	CASVPLARETQYF
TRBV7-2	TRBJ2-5	CASTLPGSKTQYF
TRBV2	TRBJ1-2	CASIGGDGYGYTF
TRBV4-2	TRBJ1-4	CASSQDWGGEKLFF
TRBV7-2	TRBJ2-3	CASSLEVHGTDTQYF
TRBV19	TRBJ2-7	CASSIAARRDYEQYF
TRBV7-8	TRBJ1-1	CASSNRPSGGNTEAFF
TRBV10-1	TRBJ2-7	CASSPGTSGSGEQYF
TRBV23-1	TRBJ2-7	CASTRTGDLYEQYF
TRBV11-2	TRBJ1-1	CASSLVGTEAFF
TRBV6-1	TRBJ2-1	CASSVWGGAEQFF
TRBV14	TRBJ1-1	CASSLAGSAEAFF
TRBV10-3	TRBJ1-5	CAISETSNQPQHF
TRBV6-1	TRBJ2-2	CASSEAGQINTGELFF
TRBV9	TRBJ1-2	CASSVAGSYTF
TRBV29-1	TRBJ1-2	CSVARVNYGYTF
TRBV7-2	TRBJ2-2	CASSLPGLAGGNTGELFF
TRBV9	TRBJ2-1	CASSVETSGNEQFF
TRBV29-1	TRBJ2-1	CSVEGLAGVSEQFF
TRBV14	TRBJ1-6	CASSSGNSPLHF
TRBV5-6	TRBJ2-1	CASSFQDYNEQFF